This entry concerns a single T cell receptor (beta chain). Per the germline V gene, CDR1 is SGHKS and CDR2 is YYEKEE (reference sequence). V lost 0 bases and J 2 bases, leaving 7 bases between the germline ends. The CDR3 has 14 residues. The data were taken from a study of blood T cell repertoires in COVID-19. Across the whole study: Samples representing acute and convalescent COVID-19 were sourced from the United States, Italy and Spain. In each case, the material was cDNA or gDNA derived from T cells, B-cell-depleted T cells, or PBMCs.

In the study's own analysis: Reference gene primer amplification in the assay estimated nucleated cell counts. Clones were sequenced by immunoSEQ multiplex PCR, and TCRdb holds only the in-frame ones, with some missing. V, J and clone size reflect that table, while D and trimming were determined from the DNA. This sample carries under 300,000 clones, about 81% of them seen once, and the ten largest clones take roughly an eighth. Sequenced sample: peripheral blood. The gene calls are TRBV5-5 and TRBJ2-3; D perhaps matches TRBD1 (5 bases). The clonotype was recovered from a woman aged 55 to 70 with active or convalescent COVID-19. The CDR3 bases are TGTGCCAGCAGCTTGGGGACACCCACAGATACGCAGTATTTT. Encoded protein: CASSLGTPTDTQYF.